One sample yielded the 6 T cell receptor beta chains listed below, sequenced in a study of regulatory T cells in long-lasting Graves disease. Regarding time point: newly diagnosed GD, antithyroid drugs for less than 3 months. PBMC-extracted RNA yielded the TCR library. Through Arm-PCR of CDR3 regions and iRepertoire HTBI primers, TCR beta libraries were built. TCRdb independently ran MiXCR on the multiplex PCR reads; one entry per CDR3 protein. There are some 460,000 distinct CDR3 sequences in the sample; 15% to 20% occur only once, and more than 10% lies in the top ten. These records were also assigned to another study, of T cells in Graves' hyperthyroidism and ophthalmopathy.

The sequenced sample was peripheral blood mononuclear cells (PBMCs), obtained at new diagnosis, from a patient treated with antithyroid drugs. Every receptor here comes from a man between 35 and 55 years old with Graves disease.

V and J are TRBV19 and TRBJ2-2; 7 bases are shared with TRBD1. Germline V gene data show CDR1 as LNHDA and CDR2 as SQIVND (reference sequence). The V and J ends lost 5 bases and 0 bases, in that order; junction bases with no gene match: 3. This CDR3 spans 15 amino acids. The CDR3 region is CASSFQGANTGELFF. The CDR3, as DNA: TGTGCCAGTAGTTTTCAGGGGGCGAACACCGGGGAGCTGTTTTTT.

The chain joins TRBV7-8 to TRBJ2-2; unclear D gene. Germline V gives CDR1 SGHVS, CDR2 FQNEAQ. CDR3 length: 21 amino acids. Trimming pared 5 bases from V and 6 bases from J, leaving 34 bases between. The chain's CDR3 is CASSPLRTELTQRQDAGELFF. CDR3 in DNA: TGTGCCAGCAGCCCCTTGAGAACAGAACTGACTCAGCGCCAAGACGCCGGGGAGCTGTTTTTT.

As DNA, the CDR3 is TGCGCCAGCAGCGAACTAGCGGTCCTCACCGGGGAGCTGTTTTTT. Amino acid sequence: CASSELAVLTGELFF. The chain uses TRBV5-1 and TRBJ2-2; TRBD2 aligns across 8 bases. Germline CDR1 is SGHRS and CDR2 is YFSETQ. V trimming: 4 bases; J trimming: 4 bases; junction bases outside the gene matches: 6. CDR3 length: 15 residues.

This clonotype showed up just a few times. CDR3 coding DNA: TGTGCCAGTAGTATTGCTCTAGCGGGAGCCTACAATGAGCAGTTCTTC. Translation: CASSIALAGAYNEQFF. The gene calls are TRBV19 and TRBJ2-1; 10 positions match TRBD2. J gave up 2 bases and V 3 bases, and 4 bases lay outside the gene matches. The CDR3 covers 16 residues. CDR1 is LNHDA, CDR2 SQIVND, per germline (reference sequence). The full variable domain, rest sourced from reference TRBV19 and TRBJ2-1, is DGGITQSPKYLFRKEGQNVTLSCEQNLNHDAMYWYRQDPGQGLRLIYYSQIVNDFQKGDIAEGYSVSREKKESFPLTVTSAQKNPTAFYLCASSIALAGAYNEQFFGPGTRLTVL.

This clonotype was observed many times. The chain carries TRBV12-3 or TRBV12-4 and TRBJ1-6; D gene ambiguous. The CDR3 extends over 16 amino acids. V gave up 1 base and J gave up 9 bases, with 16 bases separating them. CDR3 protein: CASSLEMAAVGSPLHF. The CDR3 bases are TGTGCCAGCAGTTTAGAGATGGCGGCAGTCGGTTCACCCCTCCACTTT.

J is TRBJ1-5 and V is TRBV28; a possible D gene is TRBD1 (5 bases). Germline V gene data show CDR1 as MDHEN and CDR2 as SYDVKM. V was trimmed by 0 bases and J by 7 bases, leaving 7 bases between them. The CDR3 has 13 amino acids. CDR3 region: CASSLWRDQPQHF. The CDR3 nucleotides read TGTGCCAGCAGTTTATGGAGGGACCAGCCCCAGCATTTT.